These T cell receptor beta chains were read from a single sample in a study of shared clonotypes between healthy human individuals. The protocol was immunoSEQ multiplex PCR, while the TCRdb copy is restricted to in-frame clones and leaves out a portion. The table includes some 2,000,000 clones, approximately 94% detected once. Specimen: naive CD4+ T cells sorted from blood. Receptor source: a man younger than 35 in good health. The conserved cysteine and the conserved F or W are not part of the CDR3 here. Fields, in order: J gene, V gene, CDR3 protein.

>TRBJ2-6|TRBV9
ASSTRSSGANVLT
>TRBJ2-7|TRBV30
AWRIGLTEPSTYEQY
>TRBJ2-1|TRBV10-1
ASSRLAGVSYNEQF
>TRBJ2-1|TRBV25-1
ASSFSGGNEQF
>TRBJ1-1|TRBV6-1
ASRGQNAHAEAF
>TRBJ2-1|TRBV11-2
ASSTGLAYNEQF
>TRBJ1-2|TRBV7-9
ASSLPGQDGYT
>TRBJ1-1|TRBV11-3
ASSPGGVDTEAF
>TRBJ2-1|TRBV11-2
ASSPRRDRYNEQF
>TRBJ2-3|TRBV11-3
ASSLIGTDTQY
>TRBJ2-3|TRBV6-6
ASSPRGFTDTQY
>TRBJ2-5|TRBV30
AWSEGTSGTWQETQY
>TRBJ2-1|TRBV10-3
AISESGTSNEQF
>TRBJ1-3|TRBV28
ASSTGRAGASYSGNTIY
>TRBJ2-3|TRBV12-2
ASRNTSTPFTDTQY
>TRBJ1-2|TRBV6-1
ASTQSGGPNYGYT
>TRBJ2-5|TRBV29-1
SVRGRLQETQY
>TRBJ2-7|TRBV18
ASSPGTSAYEQY
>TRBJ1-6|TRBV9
ASSVTRDRPAGSPLH
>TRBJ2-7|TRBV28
ASRSEATGSYEQY
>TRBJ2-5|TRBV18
ASSLDRAETQY
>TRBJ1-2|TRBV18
ASSPDGNYGYT
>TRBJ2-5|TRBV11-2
ASSSRINSGRARETQY
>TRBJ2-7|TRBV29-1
SVGQGDYEQY
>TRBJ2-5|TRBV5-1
ASSVGLAAQETQY
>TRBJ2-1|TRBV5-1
ASSSLTSGDYNEQF
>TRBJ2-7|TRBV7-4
ASLPGGSSYEQY
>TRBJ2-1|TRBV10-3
AISAGTGITSEQF